This T cell receptor (beta chain) was sequenced for a study of blood T cell repertoires in COVID-19. This clone was seen a single time. Grouping used clinical history reported by participants in a survey and questionnaire. V lost 5 bases and J 3 bases, leaving 16 bases between the germline ends. The CDR3 length is 15 residues. Germline lookup yields CDR1 MNHEY and CDR2 SMNVEV (reference sequence). Authors' analysis steps: Amplified reference gene primers provided the basis for estimating nucleated cell counts. Sequencing was performed with immunoSEQ multiplex PCR; in TCRdb, only in-frame clones are kept and a portion is missing. V, J and clone size were drawn from that table, and D and trimming were deduced from the DNA. In the table there are over 150,000 clones, roughly 90% of which are singletons.

The chain carries TRBV27 and TRBJ1-1; possibly TRBD1 for D (6 bases). This clonotype originated in a woman aged 30 to 39 who had recovered from COVID-19. The sample consisted of PBMCs or T cells enriched from blood (not recorded which). The CDR3 region is CASSPLQGRDTEAFF. The CDR3 coding sequence is TGTGCCAGCAGTCCCTTACAGGGAAGGGACACTGAAGCTTTCTTT.